The subject of this entry is one T cell receptor (beta chain). This sample is drawn from a study of T cell changes during pregnancy in multiple sclerosis. Profiled with immunoSEQ multiplex PCR; TCRdb holds only in-frame clones, not every one. The sample records fewer than 40,000 clones, approximately 90% being singletons. V was cut by 3 bases and J by 2 bases, with 17 bases left in between. This CDR3 has 17 amino acids. CDR1 LGHNA and CDR2 YSLEER come from the germline V gene. The specimen was CD8+ T cells from peripheral blood mononuclear cells, collected before pregnancy. The chain uses TRBV4-3 and TRBJ1-3; D not certain. This TCR derives from a female donor with multiple sclerosis, enrolled in a pregnancy study. CDR3 coding DNA: TGCGCCAGCAGCCACCCTATCAACGGGGTCACTGGAAACACCATATATTTT. This gives the protein CASSHPINGVTGNTIYF.